This is a list of T cell receptor beta chains from one sample in a study of T cells after yellow fever vaccination. One entry per CDR3 protein, called by TCRdb with MiXCR from the 5' RACE reads. Altogether 400,000 or so distinct CDR3 sequences are present, about 19% being singletons, with the ten largest covering 18%. The sequenced sample was PBMCs, obtained before the yellow fever booster vaccination. Receptors originate from a man between 18 and 29 years old who received the YFV17D yellow fever vaccine. Both conserved end residues are part of each CDR3. The D gene is left open where the match is weak. Some rows mark clone size as missing; the rest say once, few, many or name a class of expanded clone.

CSVQGDNSPLHF | TGCAGCGTTCAGGGAGATAATTCACCCCTCCACTTT | few | TRBV29-1 | . | TRBJ1-6
CASSTPGGGYGYTF | TGCGCCAGCAGCACGCCTGGCGGGGGCTATGGCTACACCTTC | few | TRBV5-1 | . | TRBJ1-2
CSARVGTSGSDTQYF | TGCAGTGCTAGAGTTGGGACTAGCGGATCAGATACGCAGTATTTT | many | TRBV20-1 | TRBD2 | TRBJ2-3
CSARGSNSLEQYF | TGCAGTGCGAGGGGGTCGAACTCCCTCGAGCAGTACTTC | few | TRBV20-1 | . | TRBJ2-7
CASSQSGGPTGELFF | TGCGCCAGCAGTCAGAGCGGGGGGCCCACCGGGGAGCTGTTTTTT | few | TRBV5-1 | TRBD2 | TRBJ2-2
CASSLAGPPVNEQYF | TGCGCCAGCAGCTTGGCCGGACCGCCCGTAAACGAGCAGTACTTC | . | TRBV5-1 | . | TRBJ2-7
CASSYLGTGELFF | TGTGCCAGCAGTTACCTTGGTACCGGGGAGCTGTTTTTT | . | TRBV6-2/TRBV6-3 | . | TRBJ2-2
CASSLMGGEETQYF | TGTGCCAGCAGCTTAATGGGGGGCGAAGAGACCCAGTACTTC | few | TRBV7-3 | . | TRBJ2-5
CASSQDNREHNEQFF | TGCGCCAGCAGCCAAGATAACAGGGAGCACAATGAGCAGTTCTTC | . | TRBV4-1 | . | TRBJ2-1
CASSQGRGGEKLFF | TGTGCCAGCTCGCAAGGGAGAGGGGGCGAAAAACTGTTTTTT | . | TRBV18 | TRBD1 | TRBJ1-4
CASRLDRSATDTQYF | TGTGCCAGCCGACTGGACCGGTCGGCCACAGATACGCAGTATTTT | few | TRBV7-2 | . | TRBJ2-3
CASSYRAGKWDEQFF | TGTGCCAGCAGTTACAGGGCAGGGAAATGGGATGAGCAGTTCTTC | once | TRBV6-2/TRBV6-3 | . | TRBJ2-1
CASSELSGDSNQPQHF | TGTGCCAGCAGTGAATTGTCGGGAGATAGCAATCAGCCCCAGCATTTT | few | TRBV6-1 | . | TRBJ1-5
CSAPRRGGGENEQFF | TGCAGTGCTCCCCGACGGGGCGGGGGGGAGAATGAGCAGTTCTTC | . | TRBV20-1 | TRBD2 | TRBJ2-1
CAISPRGSGYTDTQYF | TGTGCCATCTCCCCCCGGGGTAGCGGATACACAGATACGCAGTATTTT | few | TRBV10-3 | . | TRBJ2-3
CASSLGQGSDTQYF | TGCGCCAGCAGCCTGGGTCAGGGCTCAGATACGCAGTATTTT | many | TRBV5-1 | . | TRBJ2-3
CASSVSGGFYYGYTF | TGTGCCAGCAGTGTTTCTGGGGGTTTTTACTATGGCTACACCTTC | . | TRBV27 | . | TRBJ1-2
CASRLRASTEGGTGELFF | TGTGCCAGTAGGCTTCGGGCAAGTACAGAGGGGGGCACCGGGGAGCTGTTTTTT | few | TRBV19 | . | TRBJ2-2
CASSLVGTSGGANEQFF | TGTGCCAGCAGCTTAGTTGGGACTAGCGGGGGGGCCAATGAGCAGTTCTTC | . | TRBV7-2 | TRBD2 | TRBJ2-1
CSAPGTEQETQYF | TGCAGTGCTCCCGGGACTGAACAAGAGACCCAGTACTTC | few | TRBV20-1 | . | TRBJ2-5
CASRPGLAGLSTDTQYF | TGTGCCAGCAGACCGGGACTAGCGGGGCTTAGCACAGATACGCAGTATTTT | few | TRBV7-9 | TRBD2 | TRBJ2-3
CASSLGQTLTDTQYF | TGCGCCAGCAGCTTGGGGCAGACTCTCACAGATACGCAGTATTTT | many | TRBV5-1 | . | TRBJ2-3
CASSSPVSQDRNIQYF | TGTGCCAGCAGCTCTCCGGTCAGTCAAGATCGAAACATTCAGTACTTC | . | TRBV7-9 | . | TRBJ2-4
CASSQVGGGETQYF | TGCGCCAGCAGCCAAGTAGGGGGTGGGGAGACCCAGTACTTC | many | TRBV4-1 | . | TRBJ2-5
CSVPAGYEQYF | TGCAGCGTTCCCGCTGGTTACGAGCAGTACTTC | . | TRBV29-1 | . | TRBJ2-7
CSARDFGGGFETQYF | TGCAGTGCTAGAGATTTTGGCGGGGGATTCGAGACCCAGTACTTC | few | TRBV20-1 | TRBD2 | TRBJ2-5
CASSPQTGGPTDTQYF | TGTGCCAGCTCACCACAAACGGGGGGGCCAACAGATACGCAGTATTTT | few | TRBV18 | TRBD2 | TRBJ2-3
CASSLTMGQGGRNTEAFF | TGCGCCAGCAGCTTAACGATGGGGCAGGGAGGAAGGAACACTGAAGCTTTCTTT | . | TRBV5-1 | . | TRBJ1-1
CASSYGAGYGGRNSPLHF | TGTGCCAGCAGCTACGGTGCGGGTTATGGGGGTAGGAATTCACCCCTCCACTTT | . | TRBV12-3/TRBV12-4 | . | TRBJ1-6
CASSLAGFNQPQHF | TGTGCCAGCAGCTTGGCAGGATTCAATCAGCCCCAGCATTTT | few | TRBV7-2 | . | TRBJ1-5
CASSPFVGNYGYTF | TGTGCCAGCAGCCCCTTTGTCGGGAACTATGGCTACACCTTC | . | TRBV6-5 | . | TRBJ1-2
CSAPDGTSSKTQYF | TGCAGTGCTCCCGATGGCACTAGTAGTAAGACCCAGTACTTC | few | TRBV20-1 | . | TRBJ2-5
CASSLNRGNTEAFF | TGCGCCAGCAGCTTGAACAGGGGAAACACTGAAGCTTTCTTT | few | TRBV5-1 | TRBD1 | TRBJ1-1
CASSRRAGGLIYNEQFF | TGTGCCAGCAGTCGCCGAGCGGGGGGTCTAATCTACAATGAGCAGTTCTTC | few | TRBV12-3/TRBV12-4 | TRBD2 | TRBJ2-1
CASSLDDYEQYF | TGTGCCAGCAGCTTGGACGATTACGAGCAGTACTTC | many | TRBV5-6 | . | TRBJ2-7
CASSLGFGENTEAFF | TGTGCCAGCAGCTTGGGCTTTGGAGAGAACACTGAAGCTTTCTTT | few | TRBV5-5 | . | TRBJ1-1
CASTSDPYEQYF | TGTGCCAGCACGTCAGATCCCTACGAGCAGTACTTC | . | TRBV28 | . | TRBJ2-7
CSAGGVHNTEAFF | TGCAGTGCTGGCGGGGTCCACAACACTGAAGCTTTCTTT | few | TRBV20-1 | . | TRBJ1-1
CASSYGDSSYEQYF | TGTGCCAGCAGTTACGGGGACAGCTCCTACGAGCAGTACTTC | . | TRBV6-5 | TRBD1 | TRBJ2-7
CASSRDHRLHNSPLHF | TGTGCCAGCAGCCGTGACCACAGATTACATAATTCACCCCTCCACTTT | few | TRBV7-3 | . | TRBJ1-6
CASSAQPGDLFF | TGTGCCAGCAGTGCCCAACCGGGTGATCTGTTTTTT | . | TRBV28 | . | TRBJ1-4
CASSLAFRVRQFF | TGTGCCAGCAGCTTAGCGTTCAGGGTAAGGCAGTTCTTC | many | TRBV7-8 | . | TRBJ2-1
CASSQDLGAPQHF | TGTGCCAGCAGCCAAGATCTTGGGGCGCCCCAGCATTTT | few | TRBV4-2 | . | TRBJ1-5
CASSQGRAESNSYNEQFF | TGTGCCAGCAGTCAGGGGCGGGCTGAATCGAACTCCTACAATGAGCAGTTCTTC | . | TRBV12-3/TRBV12-4 | . | TRBJ2-1
CASSSGGRETQYF | TGTGCCAGCAGCTCGGGGGGGCGGGAGACCCAGTACTTC | many | TRBV12-3/TRBV12-4 | TRBD2 | TRBJ2-5
CASSFTGTGEQYF | TGTGCCAGCAGCTTTACAGGGACGGGCGAGCAGTACTTC | . | TRBV7-6 | . | TRBJ2-7
CASSYGDRARGPLHF | TGTGCCAGCAGTTATGGGGACAGGGCTCGGGGACCCCTCCACTTT | . | TRBV2 | TRBD1 | TRBJ1-6
CASSQRAGTGDTDTQYF | TGCGCCAGCAGCCAACGTGCCGGGACAGGGGACACGGATACGCAGTATTTT | few | TRBV4-3 | TRBD1 | TRBJ2-3
CASTTYLAGGLTQYF | TGTGCCAGCACCACTTACCTAGCGGGGGGGTTAACGCAGTATTTT | many | TRBV7-2 | TRBD2 | TRBJ2-3
CASSLPGTGVRGELFF | TGTGCCAGCAGTTTACCCGGGACAGGGGTCCGTGGGGAGCTGTTTTTT | many | TRBV12-3/TRBV12-4 | TRBD1 | TRBJ2-2
CATSDLGGGPSELFF | TGTGCCACCAGTGATTTGGGGGGAGGACCCTCCGAGCTGTTTTTT | . | TRBV24-1 | . | TRBJ2-2
CASRQTGGFIQYF | TGTGCCAGCAGGCAGACAGGGGGCTTCATTCAGTACTTC | . | TRBV6-1 | TRBD1 | TRBJ2-4
CSARDRRGRGETQYF | TGCAGTGCTAGAGATCGCAGGGGGCGGGGAGAGACCCAGTACTTC | few | TRBV20-1 | TRBD1 | TRBJ2-5
CASSLEGQAYEQYF | TGCGCCAGCAGCTTGGAAGGGCAAGCCTACGAGCAGTACTTC | . | TRBV5-1 | . | TRBJ2-7
CSARDSGGALETQYF | TGCAGTGCTAGAGATAGCGGGGGGGCCTTGGAGACCCAGTACTTC | . | TRBV20-1 | TRBD2 | TRBJ2-5
CASSGRISQTYTATQYF | TGTGCCAGCAGCGGCCGTATTAGCCAAACTTACACGGCTACGCAGTATTTT | few | TRBV9 | . | TRBJ2-3